This passage covers 21 T cell receptor beta chains from one sample sequenced in a study of cytomegalovirus exposure and HLA in healthy donors. With 60 Vbeta and 13 Jbeta primers, the PCR was carried out. Profiled with immunoSEQ multiplex PCR; TCRdb holds only in-frame clones, not every one. Of some 180,000 clones in the sample, roughly 87% were seen once. The source material was PBMCs. These receptors originate from a girl in the first two years of life in good health and CMV-seronegative.

This clone has a single count. The chain links TRBV30 to TRBJ2-7; 8 nucleotides line up with TRBD1. Germline V gene lookup returns CDR1 GTSNPN and CDR2 SVGIG (reference sequence). There are 16 residues in the CDR3. The J segment lost 4 bases and the V segment lost 0 bases, leaving 11 bases of the junction unmatched. The CDR3: CAWSVGIQGAGYEQYF. The CDR3 bases are TGTGCCTGGAGTGTCGGTATTCAGGGGGCAGGATACGAGCAGTACTTC.

The chain has TRBV6-6 and TRBJ1-4, with no clear D. CDR1 and CDR2 (germline): MNHNY, SVGAGI (reference sequence). The CDR3 is 15 amino acids. V gave up 1 base and J gave up 4 bases, with 10 bases separating them. The DNA for the CDR3 is TGTGCCAGCAGTTACTTCCGACATTATAATGAAAAACTGTTTTTT. Its protein is CASSYFRHYNEKLFF.

This rearrangement joins TRBV27 to TRBJ1-3, with D possibly being TRBD1 (6 bases). The V end was cut by 5 bases, the J end by 9 bases, with 20 bases between. The CDR3 spans 15 residues. CDR1 and CDR2 (germline): MNHEY, SMNVEV (reference sequence). CDR3 in amino acids: CASSGRQDGYGTIYF. CDR3 coding DNA: TGTGCCAGCAGTGGACGACAGGACGGGTATGGCACCATATATTTT.

The chain carries TRBV10-2 and TRBJ1-1; D possibly corresponds to TRBD1 (5 bases). Germline V gene data show CDR1 as WSHSY and CDR2 as SAAADI. V lost 8 bases and J 8 bases, leaving 18 bases between the germline ends. CDR3 size: 13 residues. Written as DNA, the CDR3 is TGCGCCAGCTGCAGTGGGCAGGGCAGCGAAGCTTTCTTT. This codes for CASCSGQGSEAFF.

V gene TRBV5-4 combines with J gene TRBJ2-1, with 10 bases lining up with TRBD2. This CDR3 region has 17 residues. The ends lost 2 bases at V and 6 bases at J; junction bases unmatched: 11. Germline CDR1 reads SGHNT; CDR2 reads YYREEE (reference sequence). The chain's CDR3 is CASSLPLPLAGVNEQFF. In nucleotides, the CDR3 is TGTGCCAGCAGCTTACCCCTTCCCCTAGCGGGGGTCAATGAGCAGTTCTTC.

The chain recombines TRBV4-1 with TRBJ2-7, with D perhaps TRBD1 (6 bases). Germline lookup yields CDR1 MGHRA and CDR2 YSYEKL. Trimming left V 1 base short and J 2 bases short, with 9 bases between. The CDR3 loop spans 14 amino acids. The CDR3 protein is CASSQGTDPYEQYF. The DNA of the CDR3 is TGCGCCAGCAGCCAAGGGACAGACCCCTACGAGCAGTACTTC.

The rearrangement uses TRBV5-1 and TRBJ2-7; 7 bases fit TRBD2. This CDR3 is 15 amino acids long. Looked up from germline, CDR1 is SGHRS and CDR2 is YFSETQ. The junction had 11 bases not matched to a gene; V was cut back by 5 bases and J by 3 bases. The CDR3 coding sequence is TGCGCCAGCAGGCCCTCCTGGGGGGGTATCTACGAGCAGTACTTC. Translated, it gives CASRPSWGGIYEQYF.

The V call is TRBV25-1, the J call TRBJ2-3; D possibly corresponds to TRBD1 (6 bases). Trimming cost V 1 base and J 7 bases, with 12 bases left between them. Per the germline V gene, CDR1 is MGHDK and CDR2 is SYGVNS. The length of the CDR3 is 14 residues. In DNA form, the CDR3 reads TGTGCCAGCAGTGAATGGGACACCCCGAATACGCAGTATTTT. It specifies CASSEWDTPNTQYF.

The chain couples TRBV7-6 to TRBJ2-1; TRBD2 matches at 15 bases. The CDR3 spans 18 residues. J was trimmed by 2 bases and V by 0 bases; bases with no gene match: 2. The V gene's germline CDR1 is SGHVS and CDR2 FNYEAQ. The CDR3 sequence: CASSLAGLAGGPYNEQFF. The CDR3 DNA is TGTGCCAGCAGCTTAGCAGGACTAGCGGGGGGGCCCTACAATGAGCAGTTCTTC.

The chain carries TRBV13 and TRBJ1-1, with a possible D match to TRBD1 (5 bases). Trimming removed 3 bases from V and 1 base from J, with 9 bases in between. The CDR3 extends over 14 amino acids. CDR1 and CDR2 from the germline V gene are PRHDT and FYEKMQ (reference sequence). The CDR3 sequence: CASSFNGANTEAFF. The DNA for the CDR3 is TGTGCCAGCAGCTTTAATGGGGCGAACACTGAAGCTTTCTTT.

The rearrangement uses TRBV30 and TRBJ2-1, with TRBD2 matching 14 bases. The CDR3 covers 14 residues. Trimming removed 7 bases from V and 4 bases from J; junction bases left unmatched: 3. CDR1 and CDR2 from the germline V gene are GTSNPN and SVGIG (reference sequence). The CDR3 sequence: CASRTSGRYNEQFF. The CDR3 region has the DNA TGTGCCTCGCGGACTAGCGGGAGGTACAATGAGCAGTTCTTC.

This clone was seen only once. The chain carries TRBV6-6 and TRBJ2-5; 9 nucleotides line up with TRBD1. The CDR3 length is 14 residues. V lost 8 bases, J lost 2 bases, and 6 bases stayed unmatched. Germline V gene sequence: CDR1 MNHNY, CDR2 SVGAGI (reference sequence). The CDR3 nucleotides read TGTGCCAGCCCCTCCGACAGGGGGCAAGAGACCCAGTACTTC. This translates into CASPSDRGQETQYF.

The chain combines TRBV9 with TRBJ2-1; 8 bases align to TRBD2. Losses at the gene ends were 2 bases for V and 2 bases for J; bases not matched to a gene: 9. The CDR3 has 17 residues. Germline CDR1 reads SGDLS; CDR2 reads YYNGEE. CDR3 coding DNA: TGTGCCAGCAGCGTGGGATCAAGCGGGGGTACCTACAATGAGCAGTTCTTC. It encodes CASSVGSSGGTYNEQFF.

CDR3 coding DNA: TGTGCCAGTAGTTTGGGGGGGGGCTACAATGAGCAGTTCTTC. It encodes CASSLGGGYNEQFF. The rearrangement joins TRBV19 to TRBJ2-1, with 7 bases aligning to TRBD2. Looked up from germline, CDR1 is LNHDA and CDR2 is SQIVND (reference sequence). After removal of 5 bases from V and 3 bases from J, the junction contained 4 bases not matched to a gene. The CDR3 sequence is 14 residues long.

The CDR3, as DNA: TGTGCCAGCAGCCTCGGGGGGGGGCTCAATGAGCAGTTCTTC. Its translation: CASSLGGGLNEQFF. The chain has TRBV6-5 and TRBJ2-1; 8 nucleotides match TRBD2. CDR1 is MNHEY and CDR2 is SVGAGI in the germline V gene. This CDR3 has 14 residues. Unmatched junction bases numbered 7, after V lost 6 bases and J lost 6 bases.

The gene calls are TRBV29-1 and TRBJ1-2; D is possibly TRBD1 (6 bases). The CDR3 extends over 14 amino acids. Germline CDR1 is SQVTM and CDR2 is ANQGSEA. Trimming took off 8 bases at V and 2 bases at J, with 18 bases between the two ends. The DNA of the CDR3 is TGCAGCTCGGAACAAGAGGGGGAAAACTATGGCTACACCTTC. Translating gives CSSEQEGENYGYTF.

This rearrangement joins TRBV7-3 to TRBJ2-7; a weak D match, TRBD2 (6 bases). The CDR3 sequence is 15 residues long. Germline CDR1 SGHTA, CDR2 FQGTGA. V lost 1 base and J 6 bases, leaving 16 bases between the germline ends. In DNA, the CDR3 is TGTGCCAGCAGCTTAAACGCGGGACCGACCTCCGAGCAGTACTTC. Translation gives CASSLNAGPTSEQYF.

The chain has TRBV10-3 and TRBJ2-5, with TRBD2 matching 9 bases. This CDR3 region has 16 residues. Unmatched junction bases numbered 6, after V lost 3 bases and J lost 1 base. Germline loops: CDR1 ENHRY, CDR2 SYGVKD. The CDR3 DNA is TGTGCCATCAGTGAATTATTAGCGGGGGCCCAAGAGACCCAGTACTTC. This gives the protein CAISELLAGAQETQYF.

The chain combines TRBV4-1 with TRBJ2-7; a possible D gene is TRBD1 (6 bases). V lost 4 bases and J lost 0, with 10 bases in between. The CDR3 runs to 14 residues. Germline CDR1 reads MGHRA; CDR2 reads YSYEKL. The CDR3 spells CASSPNRASYEQYF. For the CDR3, the DNA is TGCGCCAGCAGCCCAAACAGGGCCTCCTACGAGCAGTACTTC.

The chain recombines TRBV27 with TRBJ2-7; TRBD1 might be the D (6 bases). Germline V gives CDR1 MNHEY, CDR2 SMNVEV (reference sequence). This CDR3 spans 13 amino acids. The V end was cut by 6 bases, the J end by 3 bases, with 12 bases between. This chain's CDR3 is CASSSLGHYEQYF. The DNA for the CDR3 is TGTGCCAGCAGCTCCTTGGGACACTACGAGCAGTACTTC.

The rearrangement uses TRBV29-1 and TRBJ2-4; 10 positions match TRBD2. Per the germline V gene, CDR1 is SQVTM and CDR2 is ANQGSEA. CDR3 size: 15 residues. J was trimmed by 0 bases and V by 3 bases; bases with no gene match: 2. CDR3 sequence (DNA): TGCAGCGTTGATAGACTAGCGGGAGCCAAAAACATTCAGTACTTC. It codes for CSVDRLAGAKNIQYF.